Shown below are 12 T cell receptor beta chains from a single sample sequenced in a study of cytomegalovirus exposure and HLA in healthy donors. This PCR relied on a set of 60 Vbeta primers and 13 Jbeta primers. Repertoires were generated with immunoSEQ multiplex PCR, while TCRdb's copy carries only in-frame clones and drops some. The sample yields about 150,000 clones, 65% to 70% seen once. Sequencing used PBMCs. All receptors derive from a man aged 25-45 years in good health and CMV-seropositive.

The rearrangement links TRBV6-1 to TRBJ2-5; 10 positions agree with TRBD2. The CDR3 covers 17 residues. After removal of 2 bases from V and 2 bases from J, the junction contained 8 bases not matched to a gene. The germline V gene encodes CDR1 MNHNS and CDR2 SASEGT. The chain's CDR3 is CASSEISGAGGQETQYF. As DNA, the CDR3 is TGTGCCAGCAGTGAAATCTCAGGAGCGGGAGGGCAAGAGACCCAGTACTTC.

V usage is TRBV19 and J usage is TRBJ2-3; D may be TRBD1 (6 bases). This CDR3 region has 16 residues. V was pared by 1 base and J by 1 base, with 12 bases between. In germline, CDR1 is LNHDA, CDR2 SQIVND (reference sequence). The CDR3 loop is CASSIGWGRGTDTQYF. In DNA, the CDR3 is TGTGCCAGTAGTATAGGTTGGGGGCGGGGCACAGATACGCAGTATTTT.

This chain connects TRBV9 to TRBJ1-6; 10 positions match TRBD1. Per the germline V gene, CDR1 is SGDLS and CDR2 is YYNGEE. This CDR3 comprises 15 residues. With 4 bases clipped from V and 9 bases from J, the junction kept 7 bases outside the gene matches. The CDR3 region is CASSSTTGGLSPLHF. CDR3 DNA sequence: TGTGCCAGCAGCTCCACGACAGGGGGCCTTTCACCCCTCCACTTT.

CDR3 region: CASSLLGDYTSGNTIYF. The CDR3 DNA reads TGTGCCAGCAGTTTATTGGGGGACTACACCTCTGGAAACACCATATATTTT. The chain recombines TRBV27 with TRBJ1-3; a possible D gene is TRBD1 (5 bases). The germline V and J ends were trimmed by 1 base and 0 bases, with 13 bases remaining between them. There are 17 residues in the CDR3. Germline V gives CDR1 MNHEY, CDR2 SMNVEV (reference sequence).

CDR3 bases: TGCGCCAGCAGTCAACAGGAATTCAACTACGAGCAGTACTTC. Residues: CASSQQEFNYEQYF. This chain joins TRBV5-1 and TRBJ2-7, with D tentatively TRBD1 (5 bases). Germline V gene lookup returns CDR1 SGHRS and CDR2 YFSETQ. This CDR3 is 14 amino acids long. V was trimmed by 5 bases and J by 3 bases, leaving 15 bases between them.

This clone has a single count. The chain has TRBV27 and TRBJ2-7, with 14 bases identical to TRBD2. Germline trimming cut 5 bases from V and 3 bases from J; bases unmatched to any gene: 6. Germline loops: CDR1 MNHEY, CDR2 SMNVEV (reference sequence). The CDR3 loop spans 16 amino acids. CDR3 region: CASSPGLAGVFYEQYF. The DNA for the CDR3 is TGTGCCAGCAGTCCGGGACTAGCGGGAGTGTTCTACGAGCAGTACTTC.

The chain joins TRBV4-1 to TRBJ2-5; D gene unclear. The tail of the sequence fits TRBJ2-7 better, so the J call may be wrong. CDR1 and CDR2 from the germline V gene are MGHRA and YSYEKL. CDR3 length: 14 residues. CDR3 nucleotide sequence: TGCGCCAGCAGCCAAAGGATCACTGACTACGAGCAGTACTTC. Translating it yields CASSQRITDYEQYF.

The V call is TRBV5-4, the J call TRBJ2-7, with TRBD1 matching over 7 bases. Germline values: CDR1 SGHNT, CDR2 YYREEE (reference sequence). This CDR3 is 12 amino acids long. V gave up 3 bases and J gave up 6 bases; unmatched junction bases: 3. The chain's CDR3 is CASSSTGREQYF. The CDR3 nucleotides are TGTGCCAGCAGCTCGACAGGGCGCGAGCAGTACTTC.

This clone has more than one count but fewer than ten. The V gene is TRBV5-1, the J gene TRBJ2-3; 7 positions agree with TRBD1. The CDR3 runs 15 residues. Germline V gene lookup returns CDR1 SGHRS and CDR2 YFSETQ. V was pared by 7 bases and J by 2 bases, with 10 bases of the junction left unmatched. The CDR3 protein is CASWAGTANTDTQYF. CDR3 in DNA: TGCGCCAGCTGGGCTGGGACAGCTAACACAGATACGCAGTATTTT.

The chain has TRBV4-1 and TRBJ1-5, with D perhaps matching TRBD1 (6 bases). The CDR3 has 17 residues. V was clipped by 0 bases and J by 4 bases, with 16 bases between them. Germline V gene data show CDR1 as MGHRA and CDR2 as YSYEKL. CDR3 in DNA: TGCGCCAGCAGCCAAGATCCCGGGGGGCCGGGGAATCAGCCCCAGCATTTT. This codes for CASSQDPGGPGNQPQHF.

The V and J genes are TRBV19 and TRBJ2-6; 7 bases line up with TRBD1. V trimming: 4 bases; J trimming: 0 bases; junction bases outside the gene matches: 15. The germline V gene has CDR1 LNHDA and CDR2 SQIVND (reference sequence). This CDR3 is built from 20 residues. CDR3 DNA sequence: TGTGCCAGTAGTACCCCCCAGACAGGGTTCGCCCTCTCTGGGGCCAACGTCCTGACTTTC. Translation: CASSTPQTGFALSGANVLTF. The full variable domain, in which reference TRBV19 and TRBJ2-6 provide the parts outside the CDR3, is DGGITQSPKYLFRKEGQNVTLSCEQNLNHDAMYWYRQDPGQGLRLIYYSQIVNDFQKGDIAEGYSVSREKKESFPLTVTSAQKNPTAFYLCASSTPQTGFALSGANVLTFGAGSRLTVL.

This clone is a singleton in its sample. The J gene is TRBJ2-7, the V gene TRBV5-1; D gene ambiguous. Per germline, CDR1 SGHRS and CDR2 YFSETQ. V lost 0 bases and J 4 bases, leaving 17 bases between the germline ends. This CDR3 region has 16 residues. The CDR3 DNA reads as TGCGCCAGCAGCTTGGCCTCCACCAAATCTATTTACGAGCAGTACTTC. Translated: CASSLASTKSIYEQYF. The full variable domain, rest sourced from reference TRBV5-1 and TRBJ2-7, is KAGVTQTPRYLIKTRGQQVTLSCSPISGHRSVSWYQQTPGQGLQFLFEYFSETQRNKGNFPGRFSGRQFSNSRSEMNVSTLELGDSALYLCASSLASTKSIYEQYFGPGTRLTVT.